The text below deals with one T cell receptor (beta chain). Its antigen is undetermined. In TCRdb, the reads were re-called with MiXCR into one record per CDR3 protein. The sample records some 310,000 distinct CDR3 sequences, 20% to 25% being singletons. The source of the sample is a study of T cell repertoires in cytomegalovirus infection. Study context: CMV epitopes used comprised recently identified HLA-C-restricted ones and well-studied HLA-B-restricted ones. Findings and limits, study-wide: HLA-C-restricted, CMV-specific TCR beta clonotypes were dominant ex vivo.

The CDR3 is 15 residues long. CDR1 SGHTA and CDR2 FQGNSA come from the germline V gene. V was cut by 5 bases and J by 4 bases, with 17 bases left in between. Sequences were derived from cultured PBMCs, sampled from culture after CMV antigen stimulation. The rearrangement joins TRBV7-2 to TRBJ1-1, with D unclear. This clonotype was sampled from a human donor in good health (CMV status not recorded). Some clones in this sample may be carry-over from other donors' samples. CDR3 sequence reads: CASSTARTWGTEAFF. The CDR3 coding sequence is TGTGCCAGCAGCACAGCCCGAACCTGGGGCACTGAAGCTTTCTTT.